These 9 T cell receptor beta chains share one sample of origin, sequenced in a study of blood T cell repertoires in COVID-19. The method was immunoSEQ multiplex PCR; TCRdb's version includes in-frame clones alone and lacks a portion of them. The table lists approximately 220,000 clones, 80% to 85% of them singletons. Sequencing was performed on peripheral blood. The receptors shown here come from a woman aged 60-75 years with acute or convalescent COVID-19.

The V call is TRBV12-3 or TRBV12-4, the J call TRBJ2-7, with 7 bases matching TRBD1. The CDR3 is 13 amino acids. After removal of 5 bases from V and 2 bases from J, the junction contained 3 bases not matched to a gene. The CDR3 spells CASSKGATYEQYF. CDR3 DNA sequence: TGTGCCAGCAGTAAGGGGGCGACCTACGAGCAGTACTTC.

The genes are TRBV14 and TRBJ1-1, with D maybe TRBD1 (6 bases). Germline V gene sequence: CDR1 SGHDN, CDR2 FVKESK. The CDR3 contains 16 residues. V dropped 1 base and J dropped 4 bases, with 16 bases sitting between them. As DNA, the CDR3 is TGTGCCAGCAGCCAAGGCTATACAGGGTATGGCACTGAAGCTTTCTTT. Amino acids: CASSQGYTGYGTEAFF.

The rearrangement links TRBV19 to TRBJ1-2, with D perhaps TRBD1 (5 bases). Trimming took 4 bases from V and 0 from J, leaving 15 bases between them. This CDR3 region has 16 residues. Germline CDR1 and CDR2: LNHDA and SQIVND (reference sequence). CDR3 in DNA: TGTGCCAGTAGTACCCGAAACAGGATGACTAACTATGGCTACACCTTC. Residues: CASSTRNRMTNYGYTF.

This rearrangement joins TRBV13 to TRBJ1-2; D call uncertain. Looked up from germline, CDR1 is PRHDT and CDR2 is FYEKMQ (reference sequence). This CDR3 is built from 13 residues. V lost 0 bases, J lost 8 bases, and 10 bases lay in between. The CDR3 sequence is CASSLGPVRGYTF. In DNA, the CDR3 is TGTGCCAGCAGCTTAGGGCCTGTGCGAGGCTACACCTTC.

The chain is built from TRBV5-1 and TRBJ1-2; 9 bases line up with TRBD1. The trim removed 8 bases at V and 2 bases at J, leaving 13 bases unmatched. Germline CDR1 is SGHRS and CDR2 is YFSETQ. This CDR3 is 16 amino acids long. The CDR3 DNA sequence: TGCGCCAGTTTTCGTCCGGGGACAGGGTACAACTATGGCTACACCTTC. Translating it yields CASFRPGTGYNYGYTF.

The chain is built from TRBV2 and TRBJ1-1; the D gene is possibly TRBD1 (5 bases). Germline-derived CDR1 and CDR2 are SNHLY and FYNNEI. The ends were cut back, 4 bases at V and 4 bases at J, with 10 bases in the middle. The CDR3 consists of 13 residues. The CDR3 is CASSGTRATEAFF. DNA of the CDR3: TGTGCCAGCAGTGGTACCAGGGCCACTGAAGCTTTCTTT.

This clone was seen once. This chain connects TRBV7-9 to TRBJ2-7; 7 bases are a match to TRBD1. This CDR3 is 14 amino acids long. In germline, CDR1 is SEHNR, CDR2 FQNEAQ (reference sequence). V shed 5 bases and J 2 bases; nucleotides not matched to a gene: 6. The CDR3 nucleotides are TGTGCCAGCAGCCGAGATCAGGGGGCCTACGAGCAGTACTTC. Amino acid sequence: CASSRDQGAYEQYF. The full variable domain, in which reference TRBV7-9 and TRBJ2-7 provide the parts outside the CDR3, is DTGVSQNPRHKITKRGQNVTFRCDPISEHNRLYWYRQTLGQGPEFLTYFQNEAQLEKSRLLSDRFSAERPKGSFSTLEIQRTEQGDSAMYLCASSRDQGAYEQYFGPGTRLTVT.

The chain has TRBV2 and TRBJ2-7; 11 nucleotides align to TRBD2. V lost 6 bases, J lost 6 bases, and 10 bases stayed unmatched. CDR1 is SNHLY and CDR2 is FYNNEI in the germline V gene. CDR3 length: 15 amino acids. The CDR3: CASRAQTSGDSEQYF. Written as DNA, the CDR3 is TGTGCCAGCAGGGCCCAGACTAGCGGGGACTCCGAGCAGTACTTC.

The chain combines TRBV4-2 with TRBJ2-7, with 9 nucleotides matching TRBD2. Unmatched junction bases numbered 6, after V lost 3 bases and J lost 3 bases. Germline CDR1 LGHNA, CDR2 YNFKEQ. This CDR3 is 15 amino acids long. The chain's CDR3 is CASSQAGGLIYEQYF. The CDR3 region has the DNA TGTGCCAGCAGCCAGGCGGGGGGGCTTATCTACGAGCAGTACTTC.